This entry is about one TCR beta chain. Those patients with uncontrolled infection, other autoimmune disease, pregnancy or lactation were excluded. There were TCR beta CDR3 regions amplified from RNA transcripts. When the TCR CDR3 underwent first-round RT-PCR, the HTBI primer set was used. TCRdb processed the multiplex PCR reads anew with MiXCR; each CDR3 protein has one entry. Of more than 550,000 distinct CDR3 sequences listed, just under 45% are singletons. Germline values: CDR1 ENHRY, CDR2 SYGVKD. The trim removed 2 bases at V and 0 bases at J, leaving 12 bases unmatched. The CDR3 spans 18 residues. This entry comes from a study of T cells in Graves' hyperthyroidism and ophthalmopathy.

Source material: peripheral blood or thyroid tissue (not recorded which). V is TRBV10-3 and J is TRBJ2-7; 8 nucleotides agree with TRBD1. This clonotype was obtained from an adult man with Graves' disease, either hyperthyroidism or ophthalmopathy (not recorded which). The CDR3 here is CAISEDPRRDRSSYEQYF. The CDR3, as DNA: TGTGCCATCAGTGAGGACCCCCGCCGGGACAGGTCCTCCTACGAGCAGTACTTC.